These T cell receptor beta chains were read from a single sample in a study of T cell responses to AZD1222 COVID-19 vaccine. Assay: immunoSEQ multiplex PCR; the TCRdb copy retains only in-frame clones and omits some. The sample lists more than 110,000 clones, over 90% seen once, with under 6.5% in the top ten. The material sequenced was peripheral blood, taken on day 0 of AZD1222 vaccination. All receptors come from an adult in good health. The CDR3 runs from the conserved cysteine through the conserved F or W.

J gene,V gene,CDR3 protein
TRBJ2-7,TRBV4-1,CASSQGGFREGRQAKYEQYF
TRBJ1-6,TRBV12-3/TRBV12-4,CASSLSWTPLHF
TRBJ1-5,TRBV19,CASSQGQGPQPQHF
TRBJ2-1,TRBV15,CATSRGETLNEQFF
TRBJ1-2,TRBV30,CAWRETGGEDGYTF
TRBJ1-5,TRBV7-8,CASSLIAGQGGNQPQHF
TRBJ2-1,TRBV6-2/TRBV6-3,CASSWPSGRGNEQFF
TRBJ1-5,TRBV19,CASSLQGDYQPQHF
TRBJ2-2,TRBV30,CAWSVGQGYTGELFF
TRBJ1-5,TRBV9,CASSPGTGGQPQHF
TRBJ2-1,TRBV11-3,CASSLGGTGEDEQFF
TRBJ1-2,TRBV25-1,CASSESGSVKGYTF
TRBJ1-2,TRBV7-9,CASSLATPTPGYTF
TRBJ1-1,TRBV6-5,CASSYTRNTEAFF
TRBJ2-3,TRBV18,CASSPGTGGWNSGSGPDTQYF
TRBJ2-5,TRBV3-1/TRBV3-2,CASSQSSGGGETQYF
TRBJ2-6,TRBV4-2,CASSPSGLAGDSGANVLTF
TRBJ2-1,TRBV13,CASSPYRTGGPLYNEQFF
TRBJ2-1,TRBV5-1,CASSLGGSNEQFF
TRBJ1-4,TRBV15,CATSRDQWNEKLFF
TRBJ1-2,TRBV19,CASSIRTGVAYTF
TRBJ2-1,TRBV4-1,CASRLVGTGSRVGEQFF
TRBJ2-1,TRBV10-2,CASSVLASYNEQFF